This T cell receptor (beta chain) emerged from a study of blood T cells in healthy people across ages. A J-beta primer mix and a sample-barcoded 5' primer were used in a second PCR of about 7 to 12 cycles. TCRdb reprocessed the 5' RACE reads with MiXCR, giving one entry per CDR3 protein. The sample includes about 800,000 distinct CDR3 sequences, around 25% of them seen just once. Study results and limitations: From one million sequenced T cells, diversity estimates were lower bounds. With donor CMV status unknown, expanded clonotype changes were possibly confounded.

This clonotype has a handful of counts. What it binds is unknown. There are 15 residues in the CDR3. Germline CDR1 SQVTM, CDR2 ANQGSEA. With 2 bases clipped from V and 5 bases from J, the junction kept 12 bases outside the gene matches. These same data were also listed under a study on T cells of mothers and their children.

Sequences were obtained from blood. This chain connects TRBV29-1 to TRBJ2-7; TRBD1 matches at 7 bases. The sequence derives from a boy aged 5-17 years in good health. The CDR3 protein is CSVEMWQGVTNEQYF. In DNA, the CDR3 is TGCAGCGTTGAAATGTGGCAGGGGGTAACTAACGAGCAGTACTTC.